This T cell receptor beta chain was documented in a study of T-cell memory formation after mild COVID-19. TCRdb used MiXCR to reprocess the 5' RACE reads, holding one entry per CDR3 protein. Of 250,000 to 350,000 distinct CDR3 sequences in the sample, roughly a fifth were seen once. Germline CDR1 reads LGHNA; CDR2 reads YNFKEQ. Trimming cost V 1 base and J 1 base, with 22 bases left between them. CDR3 length: 19 amino acids. This rearrangement joins TRBV4-2 to TRBJ2-5; the D call may be TRBD1 or TRBD2 (6 bases each). The receptor was isolated from a man aged 18 to 30 who had mild COVID-19 (a few samples of this study predate the infection). Cell type and time point are not known. The sequencing input was PBMCs or a T cell subset sorted from them (not recorded which). The CDR3 DNA reads TGTGCCAGCAGCCAAGGAGCCTCATCGAGGGGGGCCGCCCAAGAGACCCAGTACTTC. It specifies CASSQGASSRGAAQETQYF.